This TCR beta chain stems from a study of T cells after yellow fever vaccination. Overall study results and limits: It was a weaker secondary response, yet one that peaked faster, at day 5 versus 15. Within the sorted memory subsets, almost all vaccine-responding clonotypes could not be detected on day 0. Abundant clonotypes from the bulk population could contaminate FACS-sorted repertoires.

Researchers made TCR cDNA using 5'RACE template switching, and this step added a universal primer site and UMIs. MiXCR was run by TCRdb on the 5' RACE reads, yielding one entry per CDR3 protein. The repertoire has tens of thousands of distinct CDR3 sequences, 4% to 5% of them found once; the top ten carry approximately 40%. This clonotype was recorded at least ten times. Germline V CDR1 and CDR2: SNHLY, FYNNEI. V was shortened by 6 bases and J by 4 bases, with 12 bases between the two germline ends. This CDR3 contains 14 residues. The sequence was obtained from a young man who received the YFV17D yellow fever vaccine. The rearrangement uses TRBV2 and TRBJ2-2, with D possibly being TRBD1 (5 bases). The sample here was PBMCs, either bulk or a sorted T-cell subset (CD4+, CD8+, memory, or dextramer-sorted; not recorded which), taken on the day of the yellow fever booster vaccination. The CDR3 is CASRTGTATGELFF. CDR3 sequence (DNA): TGTGCCAGCAGAACAGGCACAGCCACCGGGGAGCTGTTTTTT.